What follows are 14 T cell receptor beta chains derived from one specimen sequenced in a study of blood T cells in healthy people across ages. A sample-barcoded 5' primer and a J-beta primer mix were used in a second PCR of roughly 7 to 11 cycles. TCRdb re-called the 5' RACE reads with MiXCR, one entry per CDR3 protein. The table includes around 1,000,000 distinct CDR3 sequences, 35% to 40% detected once. Sequenced: blood. The receptors originated from a man between 18 and 35 years old in good health.

The chain links TRBV29-1 to TRBJ2-2; TRBD1 is a possible D gene (6 bases). The CDR3 extends over 14 amino acids. The germline V gene has CDR1 SQVTM and CDR2 ANQGSEA. V was cut by 5 bases and J by 0 bases, with 10 bases left in between. As DNA, the CDR3 is TGCAGCGTTCGGACAGTCGCGAACACCGGGGAGCTGTTTTTT. Translating gives CSVRTVANTGELFF.

This sequence joins TRBV5-1 and TRBJ1-6; D unclear. Germline-derived CDR1 and CDR2 are SGHRS and YFSETQ. The CDR3 is made up of 15 amino acids. V lost 0 bases and J 8 bases, leaving 12 bases between the germline ends. CDR3 DNA sequence: TGCGCCAGCAGCTTGGTTGGGGAGGTTCATTCACCCCTCCACTTT. As protein: CASSLVGEVHSPLHF.

J is TRBJ2-7 and V is TRBV5-1; the D is unclear. The J call may be wrong; the DNA end is better matched by TRBJ2-5. The germline V gene encodes CDR1 SGHRS and CDR2 YFSETQ. This CDR3 comprises 13 residues. DNA for the CDR3: TGCGCCAGCATCTGGACGTCCGGAGAGACCCAGTACTTC. It codes for CASIWTSGETQYF.

This clonotype turned up a few times. The chain combines TRBV20-1 with TRBJ1-1; D is uncertain. CDR3 length: 13 amino acids. Germline V gives CDR1 DFQATT, CDR2 SNEGSKA (reference sequence). V was pared by 4 bases and J by 4 bases, with 13 bases between. CDR3 in DNA: TGCAGTGCTACCCGATTCCAAACCACTGAAGCTTTCTTT. Amino acids: CSATRFQTTEAFF.

In this sample, this clonotype turned up once. A much larger clone lies a single base off, so this may be a read error. This chain connects TRBV9 to TRBJ2-4, with TRBD2 matching over 11 bases. With the DNA end fitting TRBJ2-7 better, the J assignment may be wrong. The germline V gene has CDR1 SGDLS and CDR2 YYNGEE. The length of the CDR3 is 14 residues. CDR3 in amino acids: CASSITSGGYEQYF. The CDR3 DNA sequence: TGTGCCAGCAGCATCACTAGCGGGGGTTACGAGCAGTACTTC.

The table lists this clonotype with a few counts. The rearrangement links TRBV4-2 to TRBJ1-2; unclear D gene. V was clipped by 0 bases and J by 1 base, with 12 bases between them. The CDR3 is made up of 16 amino acids. CDR1 LGHNA and CDR2 YNFKEQ come from the germline V gene. The CDR3 loop reads CASSQEVEGYNYGYTF. CDR3 nucleotide sequence: TGTGCCAGCAGCCAAGAAGTCGAGGGCTATAACTATGGCTACACCTTC.

The chain joins TRBV3-1 to TRBJ2-5; D perhaps matches TRBD2 (6 bases). The V end was cut by 4 bases, the J end by 0 bases, with 15 bases between. The CDR3 totals 16 residues. Looked up from germline, CDR1 is LGHDT and CDR2 is YNNKEL (reference sequence). CDR3 region: CASSPGADKNQETQYF. DNA for the CDR3: TGTGCCAGCAGCCCGGGAGCGGACAAAAACCAAGAGACCCAGTACTTC.

The chain joins TRBV7-9 to TRBJ2-5, with unresolved D. The DNA matches TRBJ2-7 better at its end, which makes the J call doubtful. The CDR3 sequence is 16 residues long. Germline CDR1 and CDR2: SEHNR and FQNEAQ (reference sequence). CDR3 DNA: TGTGCCAGCAGCTTAGGGGATGTGAGTTTTGGGGACGAGCAGTACTTC. The encoded protein is CASSLGDVSFGDEQYF.

The chain is built from TRBV5-1 and TRBJ2-1, with a weak D call TRBD1 (6 bases). Trimming left V 4 bases short and J 8 bases short, with 22 bases between. Germline CDR1 SGHRS, CDR2 YFSETQ. The CDR3 is 16 amino acids. The CDR3 nucleotides read TGCGCCAGCAGCAGGCGACAGGCTATTGTAGGGGATGAGCAGTTCTTC. Translated: CASSRRQAIVGDEQFF. Drawing the rest from reference TRBV5-1 and TRBJ2-1, the complete variable domain is KAGVTQTPRYLIKTRGQQVTLSCSPISGHRSVSWYQQTPGQGLQFLFEYFSETQRNKGNFPGRFSGRQFSNSRSEMNVSTLELGDSALYLCASSRRQAIVGDEQFFGPGTRLTVL.

This clonotype was found a few times. V is TRBV5-1 and J is TRBJ1-4, with a possible D match to TRBD1 (6 bases). V lost 2 bases and J 4 bases, leaving 9 bases between the germline ends. Germline-derived CDR1 and CDR2 are SGHRS and YFSETQ. This CDR3 is built from 14 residues. The CDR3 region has the DNA TGCGCCAGCAGCTTTAAACAGGGTAATGAAAAACTGTTTTTT. Translated, it gives CASSFKQGNEKLFF.

The sample holds a few counts of this clonotype. The V and J genes are TRBV9 and TRBJ1-4; possibly TRBD1 for D (6 bases). Trimming removed 0 bases from V and 7 bases from J, with 13 bases in between. This CDR3 is 15 amino acids long. Germline CDR1 is SGDLS and CDR2 is YYNGEE. Written as DNA, the CDR3 is TGTGCCAGCAGCGTAGATCAAGGGGGATCTGAAAAACTGTTTTTT. As protein: CASSVDQGGSEKLFF.

The gene calls are TRBV29-1 and TRBJ1-4; a possible D gene is TRBD1 (5 bases). Germline V gene sequence: CDR1 SQVTM, CDR2 ANQGSEA. The CDR3 sequence is 13 residues long. The V and J ends lost 4 bases and 8 bases respectively, with 14 bases between them. CDR3 DNA sequence: TGCAGCGTTGGGCACGGGGGAAGGGAAAAACTGTTTTTT. It yields the protein CSVGHGGREKLFF.

The chain joins TRBV6-5 to TRBJ1-1, with D hard to call. This CDR3 has 15 residues. V was shortened by 2 bases and J by 1 base, with 11 bases between the two germline ends. CDR1 is MNHEY and CDR2 is SVGAGI in the germline V gene. The CDR3, as DNA: TGTGCCAGCAGTTACGATGGGCTGACGAACACTGAAGCTTTCTTT. Amino acids: CASSYDGLTNTEAFF.

This sequence joins TRBV12-3 or TRBV12-4 and TRBJ2-7; no clear D. The CDR3 sequence is 17 residues long. The ends were cut back, 1 base at V and 5 bases at J, with 21 bases in the middle. The CDR3 loop reads CASSLGGRSDLSDEQYF. CDR3 nucleotides: TGTGCCAGCAGTTTAGGTGGAAGGTCCGACCTTTCGGACGAGCAGTACTTC.